This is a list of T cell receptor beta chains from one sample in a study of neurological immune-mediated disorders. TCRdb recomputed calls from the 5' RACE reads with MiXCR, one row per CDR3 protein. The repertoire holds more than 30,000 distinct CDR3 sequences, with approximately 4.5% as singletons. Source material: PBMCs. The receptors come from a man between 18 and 29 years old in good health. CDR3s leave out the opening cysteine and the closing phenylalanine or tryptophan.

V gene | CDR3 protein
TRBV7-6 | ASSSVRPTEAF
TRBV5-6 | ASSLGQQFLWGYT
TRBV7-2 | ASSPTGLVAF
TRBV5-1 | ASSAGTSTDTQY
TRBV10-3 | ANKASDQETQY
TRBV20-1 | SADSGGTDTQY
TRBV5-1 | AGSLPGQVTRELC
TRBV24-1 | ATSDRQGADTQY
TRBV20-1 | SARHSGANVLT
TRBV7-3 | ASSLQPNTEAF
TRBV3-1 | ASSQTNQPQH
TRBV5-1 | ASMGRGRNTEAF
TRBV20-1 | STGTGYNEQF
TRBV20-1 | SASTEKLF
TRBV5-4 | ASRTSGSSYEQY
TRBV18 | ASSPDRSDTEAF
TRBV20-1 | SAKRPGSSGNTIY
TRBV5-1 | ASSSIRSFGKSTDTQY
TRBV5-6 | ASSPDRVRPETQY
TRBV6-1 | ASSEVPTATPTYNEQF
TRBV7-2 | ASSLAGSAGNTEAF
TRBV12-3/TRBV12-4 | ASSLYERGNTGELF
TRBV7-9 | ASSHPSGLQETQY
TRBV14 | ASSQRGSGTSTDTQY
TRBV6-5 | ASSYLTQGVGGNTIY
TRBV15 | ATSRGRDSTDTQY
TRBV5-1 | ASSSGTLHEKLF
TRBV20-1 | SARDSGGPQETQY
TRBV9 | ASSVSFPATEAF
TRBV18 | ASSPEGSNTEAF
TRBV11-3 | ASRLVNRARSQPQH
TRBV20-1 | SARDGRSSGNTIY
TRBV12-3/TRBV12-4 | ASTPRAGDTQY
TRBV5-6 | ASSSSTPLANEKLF
TRBV19 | ASRVSDFTDTQY
TRBV10-3 | AIGAGGGNQPQH
TRBV30 | AWRTGSNTGELF
TRBV5-6 | ASSWTGVYEQY